Described below is a single T cell receptor beta chain sequence and its context. The antigen remains undetermined. Profiling relied on immunoSEQ multiplex PCR, and the TCRdb table lists in-frame clones only, not all of them. The profile covers millions of clones, with 90% to 95% appearing a single time and 0.13% to 0.15% taken by the ten largest. The ends were cut back, 1 base at V and 9 bases at J, with 16 bases in the middle. CDR3 length: 14 residues. The germline gives CDR1 SGHTA, CDR2 FQGNSA. This specimen belongs to a study of shared clonotypes between healthy human individuals. Overall study: The plates for each donor numbered three CD4 naive, three CD4 memory, two CD8 naive and one CD8 memory. Study-level points and caveats: The donor pool, a small one, limited the genetic and exposure-history diversity represented.

The clonotype originates from a man younger than 35 in good health. The sequenced sample was naive CD4+ T cells sorted from blood. The subset here: CD45RA+ positively selected. V and J are TRBV7-2 and TRBJ2-7; D might be TRBD1 (6 bases). The DNA of the CDR3 is TGTGCCAGCAGCTTAGAGACAGGCCCCCGGGGGCAGTACTTC. Amino acid sequence: CASSLETGPRGQYF.